This note documents a single T cell receptor beta chain sequence. With 0 bases clipped from V and 3 bases from J, the junction kept 6 bases outside the gene matches. Germline V gene lookup returns CDR1 SGHDT and CDR2 YYEEEE. This CDR3 comprises 15 residues. The data were obtained in a study of cytomegalovirus exposure and HLA in healthy donors. PCR was performed using 60 Vbeta and 13 Jbeta primers. Here immunoSEQ multiplex PCR was the method, and the copy in TCRdb shows in-frame clones only, minus some. The data contain 180,000 or so clones, around 79% of them singletons. This sequence joins TRBV5-6 and TRBJ2-7; 7 nucleotides align to TRBD2. The specimen sequenced was PBMCs. The TCR originated in a man aged 40-49 years in good health and CMV-seropositive. As DNA, the CDR3 is TGTGCCAGCAGCTTGGTCTCTAGCGGAAACTACGAGCAGTACTTC. It specifies CASSLVSSGNYEQYF. The full variable domain, in which reference TRBV5-6 and TRBJ2-7 provide the parts outside the CDR3, is DAGVTQSPTHLIKTRGQQVTLRCSPKSGHDTVSWYQQALGQGPQFIFQYYEEEERQRGNFPDRFSGHQFPNYSSELNVNALLLGDSALYLCASSLVSSGNYEQYFGPGTRLTVT.